This T cell receptor beta chain was identified in a study of Ad26.COV2.S vaccination and SARS-CoV-2 variants. Points on this clone: Its antigen is as yet unknown.

Study-level points and caveats: Non-spike TCR breadth was similar in vaccine and placebo recipients.

CDR1 and CDR2 (germline): MNHEY, SVGEGT. The CDR3 contains 14 residues. Trimming took off 4 bases at V and 3 bases at J, with 10 bases between the two ends. The treatment here: around 19 received Ad26.COV2.S at low or high dose, single or two shots; 5 received placebo; per-sample allocation not given. At day 63 after the first vaccine or placebo injection, samples were drawn. The method was immunoSEQ multiplex PCR; TCRdb's version includes in-frame clones alone and lacks a portion of them. Of over 200,000 clones in the sample, 85% to 90% were seen once. The rearrangement links TRBV6-2 or TRBV6-3 to TRBJ1-5, with a weak D call TRBD1 (5 bases). This specimen consisted of peripheral blood, obtained in a trial of Ad26.COV2.S vaccine versus placebo. The origin of this receptor is a person aged 18-60 years who received the Ad26.COV2.S COVID-19 vaccine or a placebo. CDR3 DNA sequence: TGTGCCAGCAGTTCGGGACTGTTCAATCAGCCCCAGCATTTT. It is translated as CASSSGLFNQPQHF.